This paragraph covers one T cell receptor beta chain sequence. Germline CDR1 is MDHEN and CDR2 is SYDVKM. Trimming cost V 6 bases and J 2 bases, with 11 bases left between them. The CDR3 is 14 amino acids. Authors' processing steps: Counts of nucleated cells, estimated from reference gene primer amplification, were obtained. Here immunoSEQ multiplex PCR was the method, and the copy in TCRdb shows in-frame clones only, minus some. V and J calls and clone size come straight from that table; D and trimming were deduced from the DNA. The table lists around 160,000 clones, around nine tenths of them singletons. This sample was taken from a study of blood T cell repertoires in COVID-19. Study overall: Researchers got acute and convalescent COVID-19 samples from the United States, Italy and Spain.

This receptor was identified in a human donor in a cohort sampled during active COVID-19. This sequence joins TRBV28 and TRBJ1-3; tentatively, D is TRBD1 (5 bases). Sequencing was done on a sample of peripheral blood. The CDR3: CASRVSGTGNTIYF. CDR3 bases: TGTGCCAGCAGGGTATCAGGGACTGGAAACACCATATATTTT.